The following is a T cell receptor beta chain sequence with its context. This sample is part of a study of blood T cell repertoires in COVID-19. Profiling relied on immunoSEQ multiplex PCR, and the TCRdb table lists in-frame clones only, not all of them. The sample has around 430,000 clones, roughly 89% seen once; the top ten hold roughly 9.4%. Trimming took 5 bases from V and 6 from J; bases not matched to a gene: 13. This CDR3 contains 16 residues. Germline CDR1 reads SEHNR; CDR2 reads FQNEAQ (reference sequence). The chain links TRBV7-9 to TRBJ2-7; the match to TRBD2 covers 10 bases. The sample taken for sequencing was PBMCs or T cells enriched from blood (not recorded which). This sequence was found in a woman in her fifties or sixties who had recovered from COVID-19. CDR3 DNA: TGTGCCAGCAGCGTTAGCGGGGGGCTGACTTTCTCCGAGCAGTACTTC. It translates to CASSVSGGLTFSEQYF.